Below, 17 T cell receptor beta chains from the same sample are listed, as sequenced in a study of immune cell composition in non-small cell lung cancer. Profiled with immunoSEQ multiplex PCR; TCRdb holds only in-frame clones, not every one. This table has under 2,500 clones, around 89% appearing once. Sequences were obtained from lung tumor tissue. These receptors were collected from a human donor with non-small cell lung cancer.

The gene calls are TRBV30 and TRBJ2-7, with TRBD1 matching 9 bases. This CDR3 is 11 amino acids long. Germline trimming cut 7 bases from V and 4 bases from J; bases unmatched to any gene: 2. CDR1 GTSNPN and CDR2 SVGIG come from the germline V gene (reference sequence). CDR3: CASGQGYEQYF. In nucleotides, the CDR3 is TGTGCCTCGGGACAGGGTTACGAGCAGTACTTC.

CDR3 nucleotide sequence: TGTGCCAGCAGCCCCCGGGGGGTTCTCAGCAGCTCTGGGGCCAACGTCCTGACTTTC. It encodes CASSPRGVLSSSGANVLTF. The chain has TRBV9 and TRBJ2-6; 7 bases are shared with TRBD2. The length of the CDR3 is 19 residues. V lost 4 bases, J lost 0 bases, and 13 bases stayed unmatched. Germline V lookup: CDR1 SGDLS, CDR2 YYNGEE.

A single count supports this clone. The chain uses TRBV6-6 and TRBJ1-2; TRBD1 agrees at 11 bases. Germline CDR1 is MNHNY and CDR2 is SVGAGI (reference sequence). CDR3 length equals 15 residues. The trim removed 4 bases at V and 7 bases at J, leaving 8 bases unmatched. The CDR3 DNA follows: TGTGCCAGCAGTTCTATCCCTGGACAGGGGGCTGGCTACACCTTC. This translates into CASSSIPGQGAGYTF.

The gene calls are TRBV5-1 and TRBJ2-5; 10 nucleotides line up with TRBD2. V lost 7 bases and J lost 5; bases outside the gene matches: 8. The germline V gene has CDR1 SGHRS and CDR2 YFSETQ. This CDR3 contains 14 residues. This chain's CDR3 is CASGAGGPGETQYF. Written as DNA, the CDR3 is TGCGCCAGCGGAGCGGGAGGGCCGGGGGAGACCCAGTACTTC.

CDR3 nucleotide sequence: TGTGCCAGCAGCTTACGGACAGGTTCGAGCGAGCAGTACTTC. Its protein product is CASSLRTGSSEQYF. The chain recombines TRBV7-2 with TRBJ2-7; 7 bases line up with TRBD1. V shed 2 bases and J 6 bases; nucleotides not matched to a gene: 7. The CDR3 length is 14 residues. The V gene's germline CDR1 is SGHTA and CDR2 FQGNSA. The full variable domain, with the rest looked up from reference TRBV7-2 and TRBJ2-7, is GAGVSQSPSNKVTEKGKDVELRCDPISGHTALYWYRQSLGQGLEFLIYFQGNSAPDKSGLPSDRFSAERTGGSVSTLTIQRTQQEDSAVYLCASSLRTGSSEQYFGPGTRLTVT.

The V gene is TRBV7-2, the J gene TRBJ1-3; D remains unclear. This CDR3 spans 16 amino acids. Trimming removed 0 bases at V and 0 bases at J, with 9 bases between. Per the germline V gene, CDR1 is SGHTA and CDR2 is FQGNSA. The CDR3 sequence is CASSLAWEPSGNTIYF. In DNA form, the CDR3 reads TGTGCCAGCAGCTTAGCTTGGGAGCCCTCTGGAAACACCATATATTTT.

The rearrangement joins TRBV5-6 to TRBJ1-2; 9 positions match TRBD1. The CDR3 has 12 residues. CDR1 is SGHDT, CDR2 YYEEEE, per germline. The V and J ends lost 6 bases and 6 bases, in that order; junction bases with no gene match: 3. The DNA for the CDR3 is TGTGCCAGCACCCGGGACAGGGATGGCTACACCTTC. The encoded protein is CASTRDRDGYTF.

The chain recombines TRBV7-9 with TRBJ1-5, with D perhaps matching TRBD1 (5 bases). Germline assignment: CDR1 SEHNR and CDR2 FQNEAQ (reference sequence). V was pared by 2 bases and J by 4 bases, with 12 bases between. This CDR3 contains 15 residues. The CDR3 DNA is TGTGCCAGCAGCTTAAACCAGGGAATAAATCAGCCCCAGCATTTT. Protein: CASSLNQGINQPQHF.

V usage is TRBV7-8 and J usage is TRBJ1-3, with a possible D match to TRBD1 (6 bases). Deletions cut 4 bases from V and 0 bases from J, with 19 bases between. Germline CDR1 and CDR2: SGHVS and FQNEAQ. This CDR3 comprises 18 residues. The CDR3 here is CASSSRATGSYSGNTIYF. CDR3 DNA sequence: TGTGCCAGCAGCTCTAGGGCCACAGGGTCCTACTCTGGAAACACCATATATTTT.

The CDR3 DNA reads TGTGCCAGCAGCAAACCTGCAGACCTATGGGGTCGCTCGGGGACAGATACGCAGTATTTT. As protein: CASSKPADLWGRSGTDTQYF. The genes are TRBV7-8 and TRBJ2-3; possible D gene TRBD2, 5 bases. The CDR3 consists of 20 residues. Germline V gene data show CDR1 as SGHVS and CDR2 as FQNEAQ. The V and J ends lost 5 bases and 3 bases respectively, with 30 bases between them.

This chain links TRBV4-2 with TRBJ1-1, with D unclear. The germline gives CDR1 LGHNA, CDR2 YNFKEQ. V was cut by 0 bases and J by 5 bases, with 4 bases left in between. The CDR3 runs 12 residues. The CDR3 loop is CASSQEETEAFF. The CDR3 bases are TGTGCCAGCAGCCAAGAGGAGACTGAAGCTTTCTTT.

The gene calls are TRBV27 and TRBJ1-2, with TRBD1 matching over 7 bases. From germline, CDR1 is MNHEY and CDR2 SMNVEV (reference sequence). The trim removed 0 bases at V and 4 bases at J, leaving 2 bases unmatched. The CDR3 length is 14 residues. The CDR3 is CASSLSGQVYGYTF. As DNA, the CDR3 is TGTGCCAGCAGTTTATCTGGACAGGTCTATGGCTACACCTTC.

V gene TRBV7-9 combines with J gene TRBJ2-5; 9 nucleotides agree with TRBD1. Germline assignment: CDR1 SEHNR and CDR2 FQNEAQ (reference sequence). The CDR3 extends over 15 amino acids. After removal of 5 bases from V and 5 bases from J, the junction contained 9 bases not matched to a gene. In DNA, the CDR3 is TGTGCCAGCAGCCCACTCGGACAGGGGAGGGAGACCCAGTACTTC. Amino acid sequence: CASSPLGQGRETQYF.

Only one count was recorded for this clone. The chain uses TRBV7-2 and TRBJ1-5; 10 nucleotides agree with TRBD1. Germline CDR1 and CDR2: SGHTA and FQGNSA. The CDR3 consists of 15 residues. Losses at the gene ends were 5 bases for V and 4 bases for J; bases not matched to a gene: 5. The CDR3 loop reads CASSGGTGVNQPQHF. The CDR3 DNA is TGTGCCAGCAGCGGCGGGACAGGGGTGAATCAGCCCCAGCATTTT.

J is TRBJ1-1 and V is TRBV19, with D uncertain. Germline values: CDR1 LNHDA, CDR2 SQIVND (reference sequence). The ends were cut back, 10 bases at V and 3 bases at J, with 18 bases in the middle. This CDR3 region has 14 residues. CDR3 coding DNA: TGTGCCACTTTACCCCCGGAGGGCTACACTGAAGCTTTCTTT. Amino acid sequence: CATLPPEGYTEAFF. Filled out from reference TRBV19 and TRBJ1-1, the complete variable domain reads DGGITQSPKYLFRKEGQNVTLSCEQNLNHDAMYWYRQDPGQGLRLIYYSQIVNDFQKGDIAEGYSVSREKKESFPLTVTSAQKNPTAFYLCATLPPEGYTEAFFGQGTRLTVV.

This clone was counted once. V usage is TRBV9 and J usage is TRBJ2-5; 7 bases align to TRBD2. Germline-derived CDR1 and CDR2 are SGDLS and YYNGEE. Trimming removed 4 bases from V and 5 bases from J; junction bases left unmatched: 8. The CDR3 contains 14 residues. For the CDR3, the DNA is TGTGCCAGCAGCCCGGGCGGGAGTGGGGAGACCCAGTACTTC. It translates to CASSPGGSGETQYF.

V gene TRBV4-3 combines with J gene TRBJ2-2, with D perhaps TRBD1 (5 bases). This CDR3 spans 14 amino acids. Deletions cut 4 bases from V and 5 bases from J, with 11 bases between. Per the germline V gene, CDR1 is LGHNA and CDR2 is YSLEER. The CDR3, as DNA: TGCGCCAGCAGCCTCAGGGTCCGAACCGGGGAGCTGTTTTTT. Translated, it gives CASSLRVRTGELFF.